This T cell receptor (beta chain) was identified in a study of neoadjuvant anti-PD-1 for oral cavity cancer. Study-wide context: Patients without progression received a fourth nivolumab dose around day 43, then surgical resection on days 50-56.

The time point was: after neoadjuvant nivolumab, at surgical resection. This CDR3 has 13 amino acids. Trimming took off 4 bases at V and 3 bases at J, with 10 bases between the two ends. Germline CDR1 SGDLS, CDR2 YYNGEE. Using immunoSEQ multiplex PCR, the repertoire was profiled, and TCRdb retains in-frame clones only, with some absent. Of about 32,000 clones listed, about 77% are singletons. The sample consisted of PBMCs, taken after nivolumab (anti-PD-1) treatment. The chain has TRBV9 and TRBJ1-2; no firm D call. The TCR originated in a person aged 35 to 85 with oral cavity squamous cell carcinoma. CDR3 in amino acids: CASSPSGDYGYTF. The CDR3 coding sequence is TGTGCCAGCAGCCCGAGCGGGGACTATGGCTACACCTTC.